The 28 T cell receptor beta chains below come from one sample, sequenced in a study of blood T cell repertoires in COVID-19. Repertoires were generated with immunoSEQ multiplex PCR, while TCRdb's copy carries only in-frame clones and drops some. The table includes about 240,000 clones, roughly 80% detected once. The sequencing input was peripheral blood. Source of these receptors: an elderly woman with acute or convalescent COVID-19.

The chain couples TRBV5-5 to TRBJ2-7; D is possibly TRBD2 (5 bases). V was cut by 3 bases and J by 5 bases, with 12 bases left in between. CDR1 and CDR2 (germline): SGHKS, YYEKEE (reference sequence). CDR3 length: 13 residues. CDR3 DNA sequence: TGTGCCAGCAGCTCCAGGTTCGGGGACGAGCAGTACTTC. Its protein is CASSSRFGDEQYF.

Only one count was recorded for this clone. This chain links TRBV25-1 with TRBJ1-3, with 10 bases matching TRBD1. V was clipped by 3 bases and J by 0 bases; unmatched bases: 5. CDR1 is MGHDK and CDR2 is SYGVNS in the germline V gene. The CDR3 length is 17 residues. Here the CDR3 DNA reads TGTGCCAGCAGTGATAGACAGGGGGCCAACTCTGGAAACACCATATATTTT. Translation: CASSDRQGANSGNTIYF.

J is TRBJ1-1 and V is TRBV3-1 (or the pseudogene TRBV3-2); TRBD1 aligns across 9 bases. The CDR3 length is 15 residues. Per the germline V gene, CDR1 is LGHDT and CDR2 is YNNKEL (reference sequence). The trim removed 4 bases at V and 0 bases at J, leaving 3 bases unmatched. The CDR3 bases are TGTGCCAGCAGCCCTAGGGACAGGGTGAACACTGAAGCTTTCTTT. It codes for CASSPRDRVNTEAFF.

This rearrangement joins TRBV3-1 (or the pseudogene TRBV3-2) to TRBJ1-2, with D tentatively TRBD1 (6 bases). The CDR3 is made up of 16 amino acids. The ends were cut back, 4 bases at V and 6 bases at J, with 21 bases in the middle. Germline assignment: CDR1 LGHDT and CDR2 YNNKEL (reference sequence). CDR3 coding DNA: TGTGCCAGCAGCCCCCAGGGGCGGGGGAAGTTAGATGGCTACACCTTC. Translating it yields CASSPQGRGKLDGYTF.

The rearrangement links TRBV5-1 to TRBJ1-2, with 11 bases aligning to TRBD1. Germline V gene sequence: CDR1 SGHRS, CDR2 YFSETQ. The CDR3 consists of 17 residues. V trimming: 4 bases; J trimming: 7 bases; junction bases outside the gene matches: 15. The chain's CDR3 is CASSPDVLGTGGSGYTF. The CDR3 DNA sequence: TGCGCCAGCAGCCCGGACGTGTTGGGGACAGGGGGGAGTGGCTACACCTTC.

On this clone: At one of its ends the junction is not consistent with the germline gene, which may arise from a read error. This chain links TRBV7-7 with TRBJ2-3, with 9 bases lining up with TRBD2. Germline assignment: CDR1 SSHAT and CDR2 FNYEAQ (reference sequence). CDR3 length: 17 residues. The CDR3 spells CASSIPGLAPSTDTQYF. The CDR3 coding sequence is TGTGCTAGCAGCATCCCGGGACTAGCACCTAGCACAGATACGCAGTATTTT.

The CDR3, as DNA: TGTGCCAGCAGCTTAGATTCTACTAGCGGGGGTCTCTCCTACAATGAGCAGTTCTTC. Encoded protein: CASSLDSTSGGLSYNEQFF. The chain recombines TRBV11-3 with TRBJ2-1, with 11 bases matching TRBD2. CDR3 size: 19 residues. The V gene end was trimmed by 0 bases and the J gene end by 0 bases; junction bases not matched to a gene: 7. Germline-derived CDR1 and CDR2 are SGHNT and YENEEA.

V is TRBV5-1 and J is TRBJ1-4, with D possibly matching TRBD1 (6 bases). Deletions cut 1 base from V and 3 bases from J, with 13 bases between. This CDR3 has 16 residues. Germline lookup yields CDR1 SGHRS and CDR2 YFSETQ. DNA for the CDR3: TGCGCCAGCAGCTTGCCCCAGGGGACCGCTAATGAAAAACTGTTTTTT. Amino acid sequence: CASSLPQGTANEKLFF.

This clone has only one observation. The rearrangement uses TRBV2 and TRBJ2-1; D is perhaps TRBD2 (5 bases). Germline CDR1 reads SNHLY; CDR2 reads FYNNEI. The CDR3 extends over 14 amino acids. V lost 4 bases and J lost 0, with 7 bases in between. The CDR3 loop is CASSAGSSYNEQFF. The DNA for the CDR3 is TGTGCCAGCAGTGCGGGGAGCTCCTACAATGAGCAGTTCTTC.

This clone came up many times. The chain couples TRBV5-1 to TRBJ1-4; TRBD1 aligns across 9 bases. The CDR3 runs 14 residues. V shed 4 bases and J 5 bases; nucleotides not matched to a gene: 3. Germline V gene sequence: CDR1 SGHRS, CDR2 YFSETQ. CDR3 in DNA: TGCGCCAGCAGCCGGACAGGGGAAAATGAAAAACTGTTTTTT. This gives the protein CASSRTGENEKLFF.

J is TRBJ1-1 and V is TRBV4-1, with TRBD1 identical over 12 bases. The CDR3 contains 19 residues. In germline, CDR1 is MGHRA, CDR2 YSYEKL. The V segment lost 4 bases and the J segment 5 bases; nucleotides outside the gene matches: 17. CDR3 sequence: CASSRRVGQGADFVTEAFF. The DNA for the CDR3 is TGCGCCAGCAGCCGTCGGGTGGGACAGGGGGCCGATTTTGTAACTGAAGCTTTCTTT.

This chain joins TRBV11-3 and TRBJ1-5; D gene ambiguous. Germline values: CDR1 SGHNT, CDR2 YENEEA. This CDR3 region has 18 residues. Trimming shortened V by 5 bases and J by 1 base, and 21 bases separated the two germline ends. CDR3 DNA: TGTGCCAGCAGCCGGACCCTAGCCTCACTGGGCAGCAATCAGCCCCAGCATTTT. Translated: CASSRTLASLGSNQPQHF.

This clone came up a few times. CDR3 in DNA: TGCGCCAGCAGCTTAGTTCTAGCGGGGGCCTTCCGGGAGCTGTTTTTT. This codes for CASSLVLAGAFRELFF. The chain employs TRBV5-1 and TRBJ2-2; 10 bases line up with TRBD2. The V gene's germline CDR1 is SGHRS and CDR2 YFSETQ. The trim removed 2 bases at V and 9 bases at J, leaving 10 bases unmatched. The CDR3 is 16 residues long.

The V call is TRBV6-5, the J call TRBJ1-1; tentatively, D is TRBD1 (5 bases). Germline V gives CDR1 MNHEY, CDR2 SVGAGI. The CDR3 length is 13 residues. V was cut by 6 bases and J by 4 bases, with 12 bases left in between. CDR3 DNA sequence: TGTGCCAGCAGAAGGGACTGGCGCACTGAAGCTTTCTTT. Translating gives CASRRDWRTEAFF.

This chain joins TRBV6-2 or TRBV6-3 and TRBJ2-1; 12 nucleotides agree with TRBD2. CDR3 length equals 19 residues. CDR1 and CDR2 (germline): MNHEY, SVGEGT. Germline trimming cut 5 bases from V and 0 bases from J; bases unmatched to any gene: 11. The CDR3 DNA sequence: TGTGCCAGCAGTCAACCTCGGACTAGCGGGGTCAGCTCCTACAATGAGCAGTTCTTC. Protein: CASSQPRTSGVSSYNEQFF.

This clone appeared a single time. This sequence joins TRBV3-1 (or the pseudogene TRBV3-2) and TRBJ1-3; the D gene is possibly TRBD1 (6 bases). The CDR3 has 16 amino acids. Germline values: CDR1 LGHDT, CDR2 YNNKEL (reference sequence). V gave up 1 base and J gave up 4 bases, with 14 bases separating them. The CDR3 here is CASSQGPGAHGNTIYF. Written as DNA, the CDR3 is TGTGCCAGCAGCCAAGGTCCAGGGGCGCACGGAAACACCATATATTTT.

This sequence joins TRBV11-2 and TRBJ1-1, with 9 bases fitting TRBD1. J lost 1 base, V lost 4 bases, and 4 bases had no gene match. CDR3 length: 15 amino acids. Germline CDR1 and CDR2: SGHAT and FQNNGV. The CDR3, as DNA: TGTGCCAGCAGCTCCGTGACAGGGGGGAACACTGAAGCTTTCTTT. This encodes CASSSVTGGNTEAFF.

This clone was counted only a few times. V is TRBV27 and J is TRBJ1-6, with TRBD1 as a possible D gene (5 bases). Germline CDR1 MNHEY, CDR2 SMNVEV (reference sequence). There are 14 residues in the CDR3. V gave up 3 bases and J gave up 8 bases, with 11 bases separating them. CDR3 region: CASSLGEGDSPLHF. In nucleotides, the CDR3 is TGTGCCAGCAGTTTGGGGGAGGGAGATTCACCCCTCCACTTT.

Worth noting for this clone: Other DNA sequences in this specimen translate into the identical CDR3. V is TRBV2 and J is TRBJ2-3; TRBD1 aligns across 11 bases. There are 15 residues in the CDR3. Germline V gene data show CDR1 as SNHLY and CDR2 as FYNNEI. With V trimmed by 6 bases and J by 4 bases, 6 bases remained unmatched. CDR3 bases: TGTGCCAGCAGCGTGGACAGGGGGCGAGCAGATACGCAGTATTTT. Translating it yields CASSVDRGRADTQYF.

The chain uses TRBV7-3 and TRBJ1-2; TRBD1 matches 10 bases. Germline CDR1 and CDR2: SGHTA and FQGTGA. The CDR3 contains 14 residues. The V gene end was trimmed by 0 bases and the J gene end by 7 bases; junction bases not matched to a gene: 2. The CDR3 sequence is CASSLTGQGSGYTF. For the CDR3, the DNA is TGTGCCAGCAGCTTAACGGGACAGGGGTCTGGCTACACCTTC.

The chain employs TRBV29-1 and TRBJ2-1; perhaps TRBD2 as D (5 bases). In germline, CDR1 is SQVTM, CDR2 ANQGSEA. This CDR3 region has 14 residues. V lost 4 bases and J lost 2, with 12 bases in between. CDR3 coding DNA: TGCAGCGTTGCTCCGAGGGCGACCTACAATGAGCAGTTCTTC. Amino acid sequence: CSVAPRATYNEQFF.

The V call is TRBV27, the J call TRBJ2-6, with 10 bases fitting TRBD1. Per germline, CDR1 MNHEY and CDR2 SMNVEV (reference sequence). This CDR3 region has 20 residues. Written as DNA, the CDR3 is TGTCCTAGGAGCCGGACAGGGGGTGCCAATGACGACTCTGGGGCCAACGTCCTGACTTTC. It yields the protein CPRSRTGGANDDSGANVLTF.

The chain links TRBV5-4 to TRBJ1-2, with D tentatively TRBD1 (6 bases). From germline, CDR1 is SGHNT and CDR2 YYREEE (reference sequence). The CDR3 sequence is 15 residues long. Trimming took off 2 bases at V and 1 base at J, with 12 bases between the two ends. DNA for the CDR3: TGTGCCAGCAGCTTCAACAGGGCCAGTAACTATGGCTACACCTTC. This translates into CASSFNRASNYGYTF.

The rearrangement links TRBV21-1 to TRBJ1-5; the table's D call, TRBD1, has no DNA check behind it. TRBV21-1 has pseudogene status. This CDR3 comprises 14 residues. The CDR3 sequence: CATPSGPLRRAQHF. CDR3 bases: TGTGCGACCCCCTCTGGGCCCCTCCGGCGAGCCCAGCATTTT.

This clone came up a few times. The chain has TRBV23-1 and TRBJ2-4; no clear D gene. TRBV23-1 is annotated as an ORF whose role is uncertain. The V gene lost 1 base and the J gene lost 3 bases, with 7 bases spanning the gap. This CDR3 has 14 amino acids. DNA of the CDR3: TGCGCCAGCAGTCAATTTGTTAGCAAAAACATTCAGTACTTC. The encoded protein is CASSQFVSKNIQYF.

This clone has only one observation. The J gene is TRBJ1-4, the V gene TRBV18; TRBD1 agrees at 8 bases. V lost 3 bases, J lost 1 base, and 10 bases stayed unmatched. This CDR3 region has 18 residues. CDR1 and CDR2 (germline): KGHSH, LQKENI. CDR3 DNA sequence: TGTGCCAGCTCACCCGCGGGACAGGCGCCAGGAACTAATGAAAAACTGTTTTTT. This sequence encodes CASSPAGQAPGTNEKLFF.

J is TRBJ2-1 and V is TRBV10-3, with 7 nucleotides matching TRBD2. Germline loops: CDR1 ENHRY, CDR2 SYGVKD. V was clipped by 2 bases and J by 9 bases; unmatched bases: 7. The CDR3 totals 14 residues. CDR3: CAISEGREGGEQFF. The CDR3 region has the DNA TGTGCCATCAGTGAGGGCAGGGAGGGCGGTGAGCAGTTCTTC.

The chain links TRBV2 to TRBJ1-6, with D perhaps TRBD1 (5 bases). Per germline, CDR1 SNHLY and CDR2 FYNNEI. Trimming stripped 4 bases from V and 4 bases from J, with 11 bases between. This CDR3 is 15 amino acids long. The CDR3, as DNA: TGTGCCAGCAGTGCCCGGCAGGGATATAATTCACCCCTCCACTTT. It is translated as CASSARQGYNSPLHF.